This section outlines one TCR beta chain sequence together with its context. V shed 5 bases and J shed 0 bases, with 16 bases lying between them. CDR1 and CDR2 (germline): SGHVS, FQNEAQ. The CDR3 has 16 residues. These data belong to a study of control samples from healthy donors and cancer patients. Produced via immunoSEQ multiplex PCR; TCRdb's table is partial and in-frame only. The sample includes over 100,000 clones, around 93% of them seen just once. The sample comprised blood. This clonotype was sampled from a woman in her 50s in good health. The chain is built from TRBV7-8 and TRBJ2-5; tentative D call: TRBD1 (5 bases). The CDR3 is CASSRDRLIYQETQYF. CDR3 DNA sequence: TGTGCCAGCAGCCGAGACAGATTAATCTACCAAGAGACCCAGTACTTC.